Detailed here is one T cell receptor beta chain. The record originates from a study of blood T cell repertoires in COVID-19. The data were produced by immunoSEQ multiplex PCR, yet TCRdb's version contains in-frame clones alone and is incomplete. The data show about 160,000 clones, around 80% seen once. This CDR3 is 15 amino acids long. The V gene end was trimmed by 5 bases and the J gene end by 9 bases; junction bases not matched to a gene: 13. The germline CDR1 and CDR2 sequences are MDHEN and SYDVKM. Source material: peripheral blood. The rearrangement links TRBV28 to TRBJ2-1, with TRBD2 identical over 7 bases. This clonotype was obtained from an elderly woman with acute or convalescent COVID-19. The CDR3 region is CASSPRLARRFEQFF. The CDR3 DNA follows: TGTGCCAGCAGTCCTCGACTAGCCCGACGCTTTGAGCAGTTCTTC.